Listed below are T cell receptor beta chains from one sample, sequenced in a study of early T cells in non-severe SARS-CoV-2 infection. TCRdb fed the 5' RACE reads into MiXCR, producing one record per CDR3 protein. This table holds over 75,000 distinct CDR3 sequences, 15% found once. Material for sequencing was whole blood. These receptors came from an adult who was a healthcare worker with PCR-confirmed SARS-CoV-2 infection or an uninfected control (not recorded which). Both conserved end residues are part of each CDR3.

cdr3_aa v_call
CSARDRDAGYEQYF TRBV20-1
CASAYGRVSEEKLFF TRBV7-9
CSILVGAKNIQYF TRBV20-1
CASSPGTGGYYEQYF TRBV18
CSVVHARETQYF TRBV29-1
CASSQGGYNEQFF TRBV11-3
CASSIRWIGQARTYEQYF TRBV11-2
CASSPTPGQGRPNIQYF TRBV7-6
CASSQEGRADTQYF TRBV4-2
CASSTGKNTGELFF TRBV13
CASSYGLALDEQFF TRBV11-2
CASRGPLDRIGGAQYF TRBV2
CASRGGTNNEQFF TRBV2
CASSARLAGVHEQFF TRBV9
CASSRGAQTYEQYF TRBV18
CSVDGGAGEEQFF TRBV29-1
CASSGEGDTEAFF TRBV9
CASQRQMTGNYGYTF TRBV30
CASSGPLDEQYF TRBV11-2
CASNPQREGAEEQFF TRBV10-2
CASSPTSGIYNEQFF TRBV27
CSVEDGPAYGYTF TRBV29-1
CASSEGGRGSDTQYF TRBV2
CAISLGPANTEAFF TRBV10-3
CSARGSGETQYF TRBV20-1
CASSLSGSTGETQYF TRBV7-6
CASSPNGSRRYF TRBV7-9
CASSPTGEYTDTQYF TRBV6-5
CASSLGTGDHTGELFF TRBV11-2
CASVFELPYEQYF TRBV6-5
CASRDRGGKNIQYF TRBV2
CASRTGSNEQFF TRBV6-5
CASSLGPWKQFF TRBV13
CASRVGDDTEAFF TRBV5-1
CASSLEETGQVSDEQFF TRBV7-6
CASSLRWHEQFF TRBV7-6
CASSRVTGDEKLFF TRBV5-1
CASSFGINEQFF TRBV28
CASSLSRYTGELFF TRBV28
CASKGVAGYEQYF TRBV6-1
CASSDPGVSSPLHF TRBV6-1
CASREGTSSYNEQFF TRBV5-1
CASRLPRIYSPLHF TRBV28
CASSSYREAGANVLTF TRBV28